Listed below are T cell receptor beta chains from one sample, sequenced in a study of T cells expressing NK-cell markers. TCRdb reprocessed the 5' RACE reads and stores each CDR3 protein as one record, lacking DNA. The sample shows 500,000 to 600,000 distinct CDR3 sequences, and around 3.3% sits with its ten largest clones. What was sequenced was blood T cells: a sorted CD56 or NKG2C T cell subset, CD4+ or CD8+ T cells, or bulk PBMC T cells (not recorded which). These receptors were collected from a man aged 18 to 30 in good health. Both conserved end residues are part of each CDR3.

V gene: TRBV28; J gene: TRBJ2-7; CDR3 protein: CASSAISSYEQYF
V gene: TRBV12-5; J gene: TRBJ2-2; CDR3 protein: CASGLLSGTSGNTGELFF
V gene: TRBV12-3/TRBV12-4; J gene: TRBJ2-1; CDR3 protein: CASSLTSGSFNEQFF
V gene: TRBV15; J gene: TRBJ1-3; CDR3 protein: CATSKDSSSGNTIYF
V gene: TRBV24-1; J gene: TRBJ2-2; CDR3 protein: CATDQGTGELFF
V gene: TRBV7-9; J gene: TRBJ2-1; CDR3 protein: CASSSVAYNEQFF
V gene: TRBV29-1; J gene: TRBJ2-3; CDR3 protein: CSAWDSPTSSTDTQYF
V gene: TRBV7-2; J gene: TRBJ2-3; CDR3 protein: CASSWRGPTDTQYF
V gene: TRBV12-3/TRBV12-4; J gene: TRBJ2-1; CDR3 protein: CASNYGPNGEQFF
V gene: TRBV25-1; J gene: TRBJ2-5; CDR3 protein: CASSDRGSHQETQYF
V gene: TRBV4-2; J gene: TRBJ2-1; CDR3 protein: CASSQGSGDEQFF
V gene: TRBV12-3/TRBV12-4; J gene: TRBJ2-3; CDR3 protein: CASSLNWQGTTDTQYF
V gene: TRBV28; J gene: TRBJ2-2; CDR3 protein: CASSFRGLDTGELFF
V gene: TRBV11-2; J gene: TRBJ2-4; CDR3 protein: CASSLVRWRENIQYF
V gene: TRBV15; J gene: TRBJ1-5; CDR3 protein: CATSGEFANQPQHF
V gene: TRBV5-1; J gene: TRBJ2-3; CDR3 protein: CASASTLADTQYF
V gene: TRBV4-1; J gene: TRBJ2-3; CDR3 protein: CASSQNRASGRSAQYF
V gene: TRBV24-1; J gene: TRBJ1-4; CDR3 protein: CATSLNEKLFF
V gene: TRBV20-1; J gene: TRBJ2-2; CDR3 protein: CSAKTVNAGELFF
V gene: TRBV12-3/TRBV12-4; J gene: TRBJ1-6; CDR3 protein: CASTKTGGPSPLHF
V gene: TRBV27; J gene: TRBJ1-5; CDR3 protein: CASSFDRGLDQPQHF
V gene: TRBV7-2; J gene: TRBJ2-1; CDR3 protein: CASRKTGTYNEQFF
V gene: TRBV5-1; J gene: TRBJ2-1; CDR3 protein: CASSLARLAGVTNEQFF
V gene: TRBV5-1; J gene: TRBJ2-3; CDR3 protein: CASSHTGTSGLDTQYF
V gene: TRBV2; J gene: TRBJ1-5; CDR3 protein: CASSVEGGGNQPQHF
V gene: TRBV20-1; J gene: TRBJ2-7; CDR3 protein: CSARDPRRELHEQYF
V gene: TRBV4-1; J gene: TRBJ2-1; CDR3 protein: CASSEIVDNEQFF
V gene: TRBV12-3/TRBV12-4; J gene: TRBJ2-3; CDR3 protein: CASSLGGTSKDTQYF
V gene: TRBV20-1; J gene: TRBJ2-1; CDR3 protein: CSARDGTSGNEQFF
V gene: TRBV7-8; J gene: TRBJ2-1; CDR3 protein: CASSMTSGFSNEQFF
V gene: TRBV27; J gene: TRBJ2-7; CDR3 protein: CASSLQGDNYEQYF
V gene: TRBV12-3/TRBV12-4; J gene: TRBJ2-1; CDR3 protein: CASSLLLGQPEQFF
V gene: TRBV5-4; J gene: TRBJ2-1; CDR3 protein: CASSSTSGRIDEQFF
V gene: TRBV27; J gene: TRBJ2-6; CDR3 protein: CASSPGPGNSGANVLSF
V gene: TRBV12-3/TRBV12-4; J gene: TRBJ1-1; CDR3 protein: CASSFTSGAGTEAFF
V gene: TRBV5-1; J gene: TRBJ2-3; CDR3 protein: CASSLASGRGTDTQYF
V gene: TRBV2; J gene: TRBJ2-1; CDR3 protein: CASSVAPRRDEQFF
V gene: TRBV2; J gene: TRBJ2-5; CDR3 protein: CASILSPPQETQYF
V gene: TRBV29-1; J gene: TRBJ2-1; CDR3 protein: CSVHPRDTTYNEQFF
V gene: TRBV12-3/TRBV12-4; J gene: TRBJ1-4; CDR3 protein: CASSLSGTVNEKLFF
V gene: TRBV5-1; J gene: TRBJ2-3; CDR3 protein: CASSLLGGPGSDTQYF
V gene: TRBV28; J gene: TRBJ2-2; CDR3 protein: CASRQGTGELFF
V gene: TRBV3-1; J gene: TRBJ2-7; CDR3 protein: CASSQAIGGQSYEQYF
V gene: TRBV14; J gene: TRBJ2-1; CDR3 protein: CASSRIGVQGYNEQFF
V gene: TRBV27; J gene: TRBJ2-3; CDR3 protein: CASSYGDPSTDTQYF
V gene: TRBV20-1; J gene: TRBJ1-5; CDR3 protein: CSARDRGSQPQHF
V gene: TRBV5-1; J gene: TRBJ2-3; CDR3 protein: CASSLVGDRFTDTQYF
V gene: TRBV5-1; J gene: TRBJ2-7; CDR3 protein: CASNLQGNGEQYF
V gene: TRBV12-3/TRBV12-4; J gene: TRBJ2-6; CDR3 protein: CASILGWGSGANVLTF
V gene: TRBV10-3; J gene: TRBJ2-7; CDR3 protein: CAIKGEISYEQYF
V gene: TRBV4-3; J gene: TRBJ2-6; CDR3 protein: CASAISGANVLTF
V gene: TRBV29-1; J gene: TRBJ1-1; CDR3 protein: CSVDQHRDLNTEAFF
V gene: TRBV7-8; J gene: TRBJ2-7; CDR3 protein: CASSLGVVEYEQYF